This TCR beta chain is from a study of blood T cell repertoires in COVID-19. The method was immunoSEQ multiplex PCR; TCRdb's version includes in-frame clones alone and lacks a portion of them. The table lists 150,000 to 170,000 clones, roughly 78% of them singletons. Material for sequencing was peripheral blood. The receptor was isolated from an elderly man with acute or convalescent COVID-19.

The CDR3 DNA sequence: TGTGCCAGCACCCCTAGCGGGGGCGAGCAGTACTTC. This translates into CASTPSGGEQYF. V is TRBV6-5 and J is TRBJ2-7; TRBD2 agrees at 10 bases. Germline V gene data show CDR1 as MNHEY and CDR2 as SVGAGI. This CDR3 comprises 12 residues. The V segment lost 7 bases and the J segment 6 bases; nucleotides outside the gene matches: 3.